The sequence of this TCR beta chain was determined in a study of memory CD4+ T cells and cytomegalovirus serostatus. At the level of the study: Donors were healthy Belgian adults, some 10 CMV seropositive and around 24 seronegative.

With V trimmed by 7 bases and J by 5 bases, 7 bases remained unmatched. From germline, CDR1 is SQVTM and CDR2 ANQGSEA. This CDR3 spans 12 amino acids. The sort gate was single viable CD3+CD4+CD8-CD45RO+ cells for memory CD4+ T cells. Serum IgG to CMV pp150, pp28, p38 and p52 defined serostatus. Original handling: After removing out-of-frame reads, approximately 2 million distinct TCRbeta sequences remained. Clones were read by immunoSEQ multiplex PCR, and TCRdb kept only the in-frame ones, dropping some. V, J and clone size were drawn from that table, and D and trimming were deduced from the DNA. The table shows about 61,000 clones, with 75% to 85% occurring only once.

This TCR derives from an adult in good health and CMV-seronegative. The sample consisted of memory CD4+ T cells from blood. The chain uses TRBV29-1 and TRBJ2-5; 7 bases match TRBD2. The CDR3 region has the DNA TGCAGCGCGGGCGGGGGTTCGGAGACCCAGTACTTC. Encoded protein: CSAGGGSETQYF.